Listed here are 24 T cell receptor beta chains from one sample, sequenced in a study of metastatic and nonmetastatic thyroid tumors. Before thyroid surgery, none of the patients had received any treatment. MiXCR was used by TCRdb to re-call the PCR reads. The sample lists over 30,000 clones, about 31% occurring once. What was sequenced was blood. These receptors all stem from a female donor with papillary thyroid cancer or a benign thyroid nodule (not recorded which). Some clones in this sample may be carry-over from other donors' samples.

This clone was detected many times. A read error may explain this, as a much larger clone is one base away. The DNA for the CDR3 is TGTGCCAGCGTCTACTACGAGCAGTACTTC. It is translated as CASVYYEQYF. V usage is TRBV27 and J usage is TRBJ2-7; D unclear. This CDR3 is 10 amino acids long. Germline CDR1 reads MNHEY; CDR2 reads SMNVEV (reference sequence). Trimming left V 8 bases short and J 3 bases short, with 5 bases between.

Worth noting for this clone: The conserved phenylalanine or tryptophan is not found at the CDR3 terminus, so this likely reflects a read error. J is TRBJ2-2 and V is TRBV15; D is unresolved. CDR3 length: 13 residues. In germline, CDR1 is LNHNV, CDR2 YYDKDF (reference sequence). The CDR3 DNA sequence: TGTGCCACCAGCAGAGATGAAACCGCGGAGCTGTTTTTA. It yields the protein CATSRDETAELFL.

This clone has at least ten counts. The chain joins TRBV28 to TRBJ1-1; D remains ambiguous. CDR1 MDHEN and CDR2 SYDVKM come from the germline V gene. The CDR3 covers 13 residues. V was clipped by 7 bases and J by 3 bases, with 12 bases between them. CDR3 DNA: TGTGCCAGCAAGGTACCGGCAGACACTGAAGCTTTCTTT. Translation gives CASKVPADTEAFF.

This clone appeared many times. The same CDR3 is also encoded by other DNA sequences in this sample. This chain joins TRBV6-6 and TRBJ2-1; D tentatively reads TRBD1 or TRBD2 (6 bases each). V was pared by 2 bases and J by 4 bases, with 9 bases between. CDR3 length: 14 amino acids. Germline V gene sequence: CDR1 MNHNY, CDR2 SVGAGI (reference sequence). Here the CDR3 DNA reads TGTGCCAGCAGTTACGAGGGGGGTTACAATGAGCAGTTCTTC. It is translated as CASSYEGGYNEQFF.

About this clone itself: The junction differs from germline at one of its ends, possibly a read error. CDR3 nucleotides: TGCGCCAACAGTGACGGGGGCCCTGCGGAGCAGTACTTC. It yields the protein CANSDGGPAEQYF. This chain connects TRBV10-2 to TRBJ2-7; D possibly uses TRBD1 or TRBD2 (6 bases each). The CDR3 sequence is 13 residues long. Germline assignment: CDR1 WSHSY and CDR2 SAAADI.

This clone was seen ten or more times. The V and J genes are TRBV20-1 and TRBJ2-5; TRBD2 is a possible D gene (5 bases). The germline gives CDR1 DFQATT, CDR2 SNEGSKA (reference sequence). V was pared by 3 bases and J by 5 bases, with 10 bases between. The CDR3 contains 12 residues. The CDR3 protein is CSARASGETQYF. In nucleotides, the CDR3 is TGCAGTGCTAGGGCTTCGGGGGAGACCCAGTACTTC.

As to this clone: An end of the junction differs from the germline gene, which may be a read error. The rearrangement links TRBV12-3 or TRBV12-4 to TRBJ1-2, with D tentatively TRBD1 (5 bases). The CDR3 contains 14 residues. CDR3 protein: CGSSLGGVRLYYTF. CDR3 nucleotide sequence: TGTGGCAGCAGTCTCGGAGGGGTTCGGCTGTACTACACCTTC.

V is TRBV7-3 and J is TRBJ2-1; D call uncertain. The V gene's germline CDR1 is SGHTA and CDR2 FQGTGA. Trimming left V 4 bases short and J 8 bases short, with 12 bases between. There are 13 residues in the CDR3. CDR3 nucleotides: TGTGCCAGCAGCTCAGACTCCCTACATGAGCAGTTCTTC. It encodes CASSSDSLHEQFF. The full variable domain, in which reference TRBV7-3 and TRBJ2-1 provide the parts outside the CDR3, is GAGVSQTPSNKVTEKGKYVELRCDPISGHTALYWYRQSLGQGPEFLIYFQGTGAADDSGLPNDRFFAVRPEGSVSTLKIQRTERGDSAVYLCASSSDSLHEQFFGPGTRLTVL.

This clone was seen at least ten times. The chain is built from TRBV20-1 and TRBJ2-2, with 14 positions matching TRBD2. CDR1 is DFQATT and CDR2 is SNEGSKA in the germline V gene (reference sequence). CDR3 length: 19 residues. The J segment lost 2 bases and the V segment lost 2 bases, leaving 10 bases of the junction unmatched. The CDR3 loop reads CSARSPPGLAGANTGELFF. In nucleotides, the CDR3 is TGCAGTGCTAGATCCCCTCCGGGACTAGCGGGGGCCAACACCGGGGAGCTGTTTTTT.

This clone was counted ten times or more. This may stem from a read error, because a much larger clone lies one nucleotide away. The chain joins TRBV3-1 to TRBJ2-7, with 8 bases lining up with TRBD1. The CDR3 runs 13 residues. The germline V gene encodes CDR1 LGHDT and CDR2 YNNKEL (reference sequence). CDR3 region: CASGQGQGYEQYF. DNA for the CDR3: TGTGCCAGCGGCCAAGGACAGGGCTACGAGCAGTACTTC.

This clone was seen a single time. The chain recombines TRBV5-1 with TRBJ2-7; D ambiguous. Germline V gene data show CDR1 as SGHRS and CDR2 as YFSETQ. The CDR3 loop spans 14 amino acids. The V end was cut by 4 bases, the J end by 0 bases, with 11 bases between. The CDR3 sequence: CASSDGSFSYEQYF. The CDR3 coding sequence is TGCGCCAGCAGCGATGGCTCCTTCTCCTACGAGCAGTACTTC.

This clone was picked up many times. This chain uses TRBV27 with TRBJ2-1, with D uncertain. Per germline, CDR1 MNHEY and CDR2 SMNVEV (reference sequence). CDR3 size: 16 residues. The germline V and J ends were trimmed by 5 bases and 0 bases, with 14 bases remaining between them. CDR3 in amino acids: CASSSSRTSSYNEQFF. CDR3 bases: TGTGCCAGCAGTAGTTCTAGAACCAGCTCCTACAATGAGCAGTTCTTC.

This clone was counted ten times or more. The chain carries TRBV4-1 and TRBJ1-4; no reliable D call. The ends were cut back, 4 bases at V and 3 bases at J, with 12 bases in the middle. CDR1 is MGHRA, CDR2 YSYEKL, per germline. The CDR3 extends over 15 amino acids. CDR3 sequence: CASSPFGSANEKLFF. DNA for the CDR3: TGCGCCAGCAGCCCTTTTGGGTCTGCTAATGAAAAACTGTTTTTT.

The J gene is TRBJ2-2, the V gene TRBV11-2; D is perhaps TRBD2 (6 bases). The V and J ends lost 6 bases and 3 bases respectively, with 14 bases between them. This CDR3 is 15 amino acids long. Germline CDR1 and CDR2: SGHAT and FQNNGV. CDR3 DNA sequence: TGTGCCAGCAGACGTGTGCAGCGGGACACCGGGGAGCTGTTTTTT. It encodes CASRRVQRDTGELFF.

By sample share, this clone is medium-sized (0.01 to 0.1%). The CDR3 nucleotides read TGTGCCAGCAGTCCAAGGGCCACCTGGGACGAGCAGTACTTC. Its translation is CASSPRATWDEQYF. This chain joins TRBV2 and TRBJ2-7; D not resolved. V was clipped by 5 bases and J by 5 bases, with 16 bases between them. This CDR3 has 14 amino acids. The V gene's germline CDR1 is SNHLY and CDR2 FYNNEI.

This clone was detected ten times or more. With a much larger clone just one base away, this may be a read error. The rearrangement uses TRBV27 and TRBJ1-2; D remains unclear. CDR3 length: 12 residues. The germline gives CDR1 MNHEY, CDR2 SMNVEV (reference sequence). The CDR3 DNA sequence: TGTGCCAGCGCCGACACCTACTATGGCTGCACCTTC. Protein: CASADTYYGCTF.

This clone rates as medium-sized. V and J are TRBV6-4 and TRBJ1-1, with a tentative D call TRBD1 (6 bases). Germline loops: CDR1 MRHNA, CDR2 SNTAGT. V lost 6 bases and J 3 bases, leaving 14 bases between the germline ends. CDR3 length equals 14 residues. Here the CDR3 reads CASRPQGWDTEAFF. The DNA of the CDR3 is TGTGCCAGCAGACCACAGGGATGGGACACTGAAGCTTTCTTT.

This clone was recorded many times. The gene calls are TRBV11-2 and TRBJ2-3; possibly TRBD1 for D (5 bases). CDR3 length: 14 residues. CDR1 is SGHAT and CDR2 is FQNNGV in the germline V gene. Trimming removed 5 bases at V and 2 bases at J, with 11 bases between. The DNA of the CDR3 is TGTGCCAGCAGCGACCAGACAGACACAGATACGCAGTATTTT. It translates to CASSDQTDTDTQYF.

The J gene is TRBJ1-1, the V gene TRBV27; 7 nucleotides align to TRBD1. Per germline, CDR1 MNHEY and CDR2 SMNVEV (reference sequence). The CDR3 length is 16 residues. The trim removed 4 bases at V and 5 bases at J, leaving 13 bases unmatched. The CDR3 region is CASSSGTALVVTEAFF. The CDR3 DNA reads TGTGCCAGCAGTTCCGGGACAGCCCTTGTTGTAACTGAAGCTTTCTTT.

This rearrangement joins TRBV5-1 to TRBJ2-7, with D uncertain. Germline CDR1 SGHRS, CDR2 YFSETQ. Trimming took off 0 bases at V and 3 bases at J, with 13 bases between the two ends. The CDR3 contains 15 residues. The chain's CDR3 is CASSLDTNPLYEQYF. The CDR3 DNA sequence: TGCGCCAGCAGCTTGGACACCAACCCCCTCTACGAGCAGTACTTC.

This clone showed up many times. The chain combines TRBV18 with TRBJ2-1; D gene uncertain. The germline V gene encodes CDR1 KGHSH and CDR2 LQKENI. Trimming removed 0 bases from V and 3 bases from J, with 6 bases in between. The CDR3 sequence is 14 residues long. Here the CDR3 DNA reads TGTGCCAGCTCACCACCGACTGACTACAATGAGCAGTTCTTC. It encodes CASSPPTDYNEQFF.

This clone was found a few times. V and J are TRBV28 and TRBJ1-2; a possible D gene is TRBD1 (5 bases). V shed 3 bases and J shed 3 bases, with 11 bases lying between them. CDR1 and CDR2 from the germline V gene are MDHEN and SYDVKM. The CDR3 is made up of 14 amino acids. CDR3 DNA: TGTGCCAGCAGTTTGCTTTCGACAGACTATGGCTACACCTTC. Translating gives CASSLLSTDYGYTF.

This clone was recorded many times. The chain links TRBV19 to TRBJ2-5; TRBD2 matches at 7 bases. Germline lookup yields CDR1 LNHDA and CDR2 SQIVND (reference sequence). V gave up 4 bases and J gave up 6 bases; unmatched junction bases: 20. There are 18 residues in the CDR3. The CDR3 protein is CASSRGSVGGAGLKTQYF. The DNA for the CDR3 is TGTGCCAGTAGTAGAGGCAGCGTGGGAGGGGCCGGGCTGAAGACCCAGTACTTC.

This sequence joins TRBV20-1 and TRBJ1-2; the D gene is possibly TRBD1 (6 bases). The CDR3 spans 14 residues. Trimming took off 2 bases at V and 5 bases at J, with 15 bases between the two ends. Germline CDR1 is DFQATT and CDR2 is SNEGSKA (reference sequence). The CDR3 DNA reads TGCAGTGCTAGAAGATCGGACAGAGATTATGGCTACACCTTC. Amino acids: CSARRSDRDYGYTF.